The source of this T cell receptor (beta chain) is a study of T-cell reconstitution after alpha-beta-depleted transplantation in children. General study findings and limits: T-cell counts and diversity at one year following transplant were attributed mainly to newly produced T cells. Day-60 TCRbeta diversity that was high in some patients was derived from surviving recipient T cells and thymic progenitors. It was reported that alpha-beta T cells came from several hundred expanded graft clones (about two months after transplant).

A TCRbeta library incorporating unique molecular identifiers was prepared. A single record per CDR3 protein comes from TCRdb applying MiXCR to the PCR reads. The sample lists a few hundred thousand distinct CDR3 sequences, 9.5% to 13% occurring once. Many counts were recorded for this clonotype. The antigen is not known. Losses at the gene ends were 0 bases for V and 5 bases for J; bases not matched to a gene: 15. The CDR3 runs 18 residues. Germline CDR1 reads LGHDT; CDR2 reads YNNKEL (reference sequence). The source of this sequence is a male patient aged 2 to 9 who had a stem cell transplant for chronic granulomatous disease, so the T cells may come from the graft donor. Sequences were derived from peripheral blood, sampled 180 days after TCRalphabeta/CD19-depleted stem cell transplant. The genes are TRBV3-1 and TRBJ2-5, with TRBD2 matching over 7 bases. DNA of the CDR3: TGTGCCAGCAGCCAAGATAGGGGTTGGGAGGGAAGTTACGAGACCCAGTACTTC. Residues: CASSQDRGWEGSYETQYF.